This T cell receptor beta chain was found in a study of spatial heterogeneity in lung cancer. Study at large: Across the raw uncorrected reads, a unique TCR and UMI combination was observed, on average, more than ten times. Study results and limitations: Resection saw ubiquitous expanded tumor TCRs appear in blood more than follow-up did.

Details on this clonotype: Its antigen is as yet unknown. This beta chain slipped into a library made for alpha chains as a stray read, so its size is not meaningful.

This CDR3 region has 14 residues. The V gene lost 6 bases and the J gene lost 1 base, with 13 bases spanning the gap. Germline loops: CDR1 DFQATT, CDR2 SNEGSKA (reference sequence). TCR cDNA molecules each carried a unique molecular identifier. TCRdb recomputed calls from the 5' RACE reads with MiXCR, one row per CDR3 protein. The table has about 4,400 distinct CDR3 sequences, roughly 35% seen once. Time point denoted: sample taken at primary tumor resection. Researchers sequenced whole RNA taken from tumor, nontumor lung or frozen PBMC without sorting. The donor group consisted of over 55 patients who had untreated, early-stage non-small cell lung cancer.

The TCR sequence derives from a male donor with early-stage non-small cell lung cancer. The sample consisted of PBMCs, taken at surgery. The chain carries TRBV20-1 and TRBJ1-5; no firm D call. The CDR3 DNA reads as TGCAGTGCCCCCGGGAGAGGCAGCAATCAGCCCCAGCATTTT. This gives the protein CSAPGRGSNQPQHF.